The rows below give T cell receptor beta chains drawn from one sample of a study of T-cell reconstitution after alpha-beta-depleted transplantation in children. TCRdb recomputed calls from the PCR reads with MiXCR, one row per CDR3 protein. The top ten hold 14% of the sample, which has roughly 490,000 distinct CDR3 sequences, about an eighth seen once. The source was PBMCs, mostly from graft donor cells, collected 180 days after TCRalphabeta/CD19-depleted stem cell transplant. Receptors originate from a female patient aged 2-15 years who had a stem cell transplant for aplastic anemia, so the T cells may come from the graft donor. The CDR3 runs from the conserved cysteine through the conserved F or W. Fields, in order: J gene, V gene, D gene, clone size, CDR3 protein, CDR3 DNA. A D gene is named only where the DNA matches it firmly. Size is omitted from some rows. Given values are once, few, many or a class for expanded clones.

j_gene: TRBJ1-1
v_gene: TRBV5-1
d_gene: TRBD1
abundance: many
CDR3aa: CASSWTGQVWNTEAFF
CDR3nt: TGCGCCAGCAGCTGGACCGGACAGGTGTGGAACACTGAAGCTTTCTTT

j_gene: TRBJ2-7
v_gene: TRBV6-2/TRBV6-3
d_gene: -
abundance: few
CDR3aa: CASSYSAALTEYEQYF
CDR3nt: TGTGCCAGCAGTTACTCCGCCGCATTGACGGAATACGAGCAGTACTTC

j_gene: TRBJ2-5
v_gene: TRBV27
d_gene: TRBD1
abundance: -
CDR3aa: CASSPWTGRRETQYF
CDR3nt: TGTGCCAGCAGTCCCTGGACAGGGAGGAGAGAGACCCAGTACTTC

j_gene: TRBJ1-5
v_gene: TRBV9
d_gene: -
abundance: -
CDR3aa: CASSAWTLRNQPQHF
CDR3nt: TGTGCCAGCAGCGCCTGGACACTACGCAATCAGCCCCAGCATTTT

j_gene: TRBJ1-5
v_gene: TRBV10-3
d_gene: -
abundance: -
CDR3aa: CATTGVGSNQPQHF
CDR3nt: TGTGCCACCACGGGGGTCGGGAGCAATCAGCCCCAGCATTTT

j_gene: TRBJ2-3
v_gene: TRBV28
d_gene: TRBD2
abundance: -
CDR3aa: CASSPGTSGRVTDTQYF
CDR3nt: TGTGCCAGCAGTCCCGGGACTAGCGGGAGGGTCACAGATACGCAGTATTTT

j_gene: TRBJ2-4
v_gene: TRBV20-1
d_gene: -
abundance: few
CDR3aa: CSVEQGDLAKNIQYF
CDR3nt: TGCAGTGTCGAACAGGGAGACTTAGCCAAAAACATTCAGTACTTC

j_gene: TRBJ1-1
v_gene: TRBV12-3/TRBV12-4
d_gene: -
abundance: many
CDR3aa: CASSLGDGSEAFF
CDR3nt: TGTGCCAGCAGTTTGGGGGACGGCTCTGAAGCTTTCTTT

j_gene: TRBJ1-2
v_gene: TRBV28
d_gene: -
abundance: -
CDR3aa: CASSPQHPGYGYTF
CDR3nt: TGTGCCAGCAGCCCTCAGCATCCCGGCTATGGCTACACCTTC

j_gene: TRBJ1-5
v_gene: TRBV6-5
d_gene: TRBD1
abundance: -
CDR3aa: CASSYSDRLYQPQHF
CDR3nt: TGTGCCAGCAGTTACTCGGACAGGCTATATCAGCCCCAGCATTTT

j_gene: TRBJ1-5
v_gene: TRBV29-1
d_gene: TRBD1
abundance: -
CDR3aa: CSVLDRGTSNQPQHF
CDR3nt: TGCAGCGTCCTTGACAGGGGGACGAGCAATCAGCCCCAGCATTTT

j_gene: TRBJ2-2
v_gene: TRBV7-2
d_gene: -
abundance: few
CDR3aa: CASRRGPTNTGELFF
CDR3nt: TGTGCCAGCCGGAGGGGGCCAACGAACACCGGGGAGCTGTTTTTT

j_gene: TRBJ2-1
v_gene: TRBV7-2
d_gene: TRBD2
abundance: -
CDR3aa: CASSPGTTEQFF
CDR3nt: TGTGCCAGCAGCCCCGGGACTACAGAGCAGTTCTTC

j_gene: TRBJ1-5
v_gene: TRBV20-1
d_gene: -
abundance: many
CDR3aa: CSAREGNGGNQPQHF
CDR3nt: TGCAGTGCTCGGGAGGGCAACGGGGGCAATCAGCCCCAGCATTTT

j_gene: TRBJ2-1
v_gene: TRBV3-1
d_gene: -
abundance: few
CDR3aa: CASYPTGSSYNEQFF
CDR3nt: TGTGCCAGCTACCCTACAGGGAGCTCCTACAATGAGCAGTTCTTC

j_gene: TRBJ1-2
v_gene: TRBV29-1
d_gene: -
abundance: few
CDR3aa: CLADSSLSDGYTF
CDR3nt: TGCTTAGCAGACAGTTCCCTATCGGATGGCTACACCTTC

j_gene: TRBJ2-1
v_gene: TRBV7-6
d_gene: -
abundance: -
CDR3aa: CAIGPLGLDYNEQFF
CDR3nt: TGTGCCATCGGACCCCTCGGACTCGACTACAATGAGCAGTTCTTC

j_gene: TRBJ2-2
v_gene: TRBV20-1
d_gene: -
abundance: -
CDR3aa: CSARVWGHGPGELFF
CDR3nt: TGCAGTGCTAGAGTATGGGGGCACGGACCCGGGGAGCTGTTTTTT

j_gene: TRBJ2-1
v_gene: TRBV7-7
d_gene: -
abundance: -
CDR3aa: CASSSKLDSPLPYYNEQFF
CDR3nt: TGTGCCAGCAGCTCGAAACTAGACAGTCCACTCCCATACTACAATGAGCAGTTCTTC

j_gene: TRBJ1-5
v_gene: TRBV6-2/TRBV6-3
d_gene: -
abundance: -
CDR3aa: CASSPGALLNQPQHF
CDR3nt: TGTGCCAGCAGTCCGGGAGCACTCCTGAATCAGCCCCAGCATTTT

j_gene: TRBJ2-3
v_gene: TRBV5-1
d_gene: TRBD1
abundance: -
CDR3aa: CASSLAHRGPLTDTQYF
CDR3nt: TGCGCCAGCAGCTTGGCCCACAGGGGGCCCTTAACAGATACGCAGTATTTT

j_gene: TRBJ2-2
v_gene: TRBV5-5
d_gene: -
abundance: -
CDR3aa: CASRLAGSPNTGELFF
CDR3nt: TGTGCCAGCAGATTGGCTGGGTCGCCGAACACCGGGGAGCTGTTTTTT

j_gene: TRBJ2-1
v_gene: TRBV27
d_gene: TRBD2
abundance: few
CDR3aa: CASSLLPLGLTSGSYNEQFF
CDR3nt: TGTGCCAGCAGTTTACTCCCCTTAGGACTGACTAGCGGGAGCTACAATGAGCAGTTCTTC

j_gene: TRBJ1-5
v_gene: TRBV10-3
d_gene: TRBD1
abundance: few
CDR3aa: CAISDSGTGRQPQHF
CDR3nt: TGTGCCATCAGTGACTCCGGGACAGGGCGGCAGCCCCAGCATTTT

j_gene: TRBJ2-2
v_gene: TRBV28
d_gene: TRBD1
abundance: few
CDR3aa: CASSVPTGATGELFF
CDR3nt: TGTGCCAGCAGTGTACCTACAGGGGCCACCGGGGAGCTGTTTTTT

j_gene: TRBJ2-5
v_gene: TRBV6-2/TRBV6-3
d_gene: -
abundance: many
CDR3aa: CASSPIQREETQYF
CDR3nt: TGTGCCAGCAGTCCAATTCAGAGGGAAGAGACCCAGTACTTC

j_gene: TRBJ1-5
v_gene: TRBV7-2
d_gene: -
abundance: few
CDR3aa: CASSPGRNQNQPQHF
CDR3nt: TGTGCCAGCAGCCCGGGACGTAATCAGAATCAGCCCCAGCATTTT